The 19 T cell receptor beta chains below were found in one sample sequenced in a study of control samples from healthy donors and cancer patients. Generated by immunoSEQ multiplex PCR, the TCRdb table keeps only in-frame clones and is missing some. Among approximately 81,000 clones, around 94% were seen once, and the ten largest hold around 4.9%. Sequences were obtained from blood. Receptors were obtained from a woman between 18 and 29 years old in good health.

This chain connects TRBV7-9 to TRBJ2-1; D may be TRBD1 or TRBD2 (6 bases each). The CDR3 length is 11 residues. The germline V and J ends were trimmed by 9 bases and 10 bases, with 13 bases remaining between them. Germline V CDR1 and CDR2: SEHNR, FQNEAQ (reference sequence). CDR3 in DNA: TGTGCCAGTCGAGGGGGGTACGAGCAGTTCTTC. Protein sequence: CASRGGYEQFF.

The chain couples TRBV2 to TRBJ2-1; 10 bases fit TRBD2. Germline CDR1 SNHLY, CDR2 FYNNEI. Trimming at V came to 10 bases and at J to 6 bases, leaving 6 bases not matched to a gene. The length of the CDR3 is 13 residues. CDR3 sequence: CAKSGRGPNEQFF. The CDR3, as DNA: TGTGCCAAGAGCGGGAGGGGTCCCAATGAGCAGTTCTTC.

CDR3 sequence reads: CASNVGGEVSPLHF. CDR3 nucleotide sequence: TGTGCCAGCAACGTGGGGGGGGAGGTTTCACCCCTCCACTTT. The chain uses TRBV9 and TRBJ1-6, with D tentatively TRBD1 (5 bases). The germline CDR1 and CDR2 sequences are SGDLS and YYNGEE. V lost 6 bases and J 9 bases, leaving 16 bases between the germline ends. The length of the CDR3 is 14 residues. Full variable domain (rest looked up from reference TRBV9 and TRBJ1-6): DSGVTQTPKHLITATGQRVTLRCSPRSGDLSVYWYQQSLDQGLQFLIQYYNGEERAKGNILERFSAQQFPDLHSELNLSSLELGDSALYFCASNVGGEVSPLHFGNGTRLTVT.

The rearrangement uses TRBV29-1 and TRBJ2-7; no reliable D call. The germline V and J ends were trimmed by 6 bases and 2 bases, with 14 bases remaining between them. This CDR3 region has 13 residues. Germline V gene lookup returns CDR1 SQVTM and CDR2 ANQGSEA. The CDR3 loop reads CSVVGYGAYEQYF. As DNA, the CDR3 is TGCAGCGTCGTCGGTTACGGAGCCTACGAGCAGTACTTC.

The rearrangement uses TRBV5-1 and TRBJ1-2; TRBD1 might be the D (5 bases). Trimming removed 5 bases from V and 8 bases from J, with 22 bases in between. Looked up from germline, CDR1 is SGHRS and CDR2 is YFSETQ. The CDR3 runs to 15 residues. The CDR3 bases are TGCGCCAGCAGATTCACCCCCGGGGGGGTCGGCGGCTACACCTTC. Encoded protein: CASRFTPGGVGGYTF.

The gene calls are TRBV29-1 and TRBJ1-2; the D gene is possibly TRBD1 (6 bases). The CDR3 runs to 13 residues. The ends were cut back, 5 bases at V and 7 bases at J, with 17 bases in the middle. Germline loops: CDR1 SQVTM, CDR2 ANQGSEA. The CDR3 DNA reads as TGCAGCGTTTTCGGGGGCGAAGGCCCTGGCTACACCTTC. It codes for CSVFGGEGPGYTF.

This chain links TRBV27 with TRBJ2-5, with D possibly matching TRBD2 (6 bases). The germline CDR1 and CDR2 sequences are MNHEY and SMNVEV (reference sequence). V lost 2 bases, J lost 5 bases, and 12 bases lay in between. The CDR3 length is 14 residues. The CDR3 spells CASSLRRAGETQYF. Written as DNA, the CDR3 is TGTGCCAGCAGTTTAAGGAGGGCCGGGGAGACCCAGTACTTC.

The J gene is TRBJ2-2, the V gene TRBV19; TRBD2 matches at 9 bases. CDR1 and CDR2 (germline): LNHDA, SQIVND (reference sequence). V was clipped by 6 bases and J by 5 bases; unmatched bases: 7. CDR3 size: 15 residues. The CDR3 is CASSYGLARTGELFF. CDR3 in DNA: TGTGCCAGTAGCTACGGACTAGCGAGAACCGGGGAGCTGTTTTTT. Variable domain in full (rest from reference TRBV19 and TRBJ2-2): DGGITQSPKYLFRKEGQNVTLSCEQNLNHDAMYWYRQDPGQGLRLIYYSQIVNDFQKGDIAEGYSVSREKKESFPLTVTSAQKNPTAFYLCASSYGLARTGELFFGEGSRLTVL.

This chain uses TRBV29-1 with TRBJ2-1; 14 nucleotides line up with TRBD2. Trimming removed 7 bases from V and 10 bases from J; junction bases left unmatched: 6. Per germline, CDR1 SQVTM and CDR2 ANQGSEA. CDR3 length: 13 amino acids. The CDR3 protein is CSGGLAGGREQFF. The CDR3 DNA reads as TGCAGCGGAGGACTAGCGGGAGGCAGAGAGCAGTTCTTC.

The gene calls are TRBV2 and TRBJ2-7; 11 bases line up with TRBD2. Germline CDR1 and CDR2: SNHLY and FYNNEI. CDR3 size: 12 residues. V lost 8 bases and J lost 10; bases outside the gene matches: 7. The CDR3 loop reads CASEGTSGGQYF. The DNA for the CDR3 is TGTGCCAGCGAAGGGACTAGCGGAGGCCAGTACTTC.

As DNA, the CDR3 is TGTGCCAGCAGCTTAGGAGGAGGGATCGGCTATGGCTACACCTTC. Its protein is CASSLGGGIGYGYTF. This chain links TRBV11-2 with TRBJ1-2; D gene uncertain. The CDR3 covers 15 residues. The V end was cut by 1 base, the J end by 4 bases, with 13 bases between. Germline CDR1 is SGHAT and CDR2 is FQNNGV.

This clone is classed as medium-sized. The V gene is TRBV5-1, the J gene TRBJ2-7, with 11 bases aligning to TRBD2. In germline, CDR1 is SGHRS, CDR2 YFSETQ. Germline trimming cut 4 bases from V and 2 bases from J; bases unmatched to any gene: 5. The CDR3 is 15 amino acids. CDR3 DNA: TGCGCCAGCAGCCCGGGGACTAGCGGTCCCTACGAGCAGTACTTC. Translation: CASSPGTSGPYEQYF.

The CDR3: CASSGEADNEQFF. The DNA for the CDR3 is TGCGCCAGCAGCGGGGAAGCAGACAATGAGCAGTTCTTC. This chain joins TRBV5-1 and TRBJ2-1; D remains ambiguous. This CDR3 has 13 amino acids. CDR1 is SGHRS, CDR2 YFSETQ, per germline. The ends were cut back, 4 bases at V and 5 bases at J, with 10 bases in the middle.

The CDR3 nucleotides are TGTGCCAGCAGCGGGACAGGGGACCTCAATCAGCCCCAGCATTTT. The encoded protein is CASSGTGDLNQPQHF. The chain employs TRBV9 and TRBJ1-5, with 9 bases matching TRBD1. Germline V gene lookup returns CDR1 SGDLS and CDR2 YYNGEE. After removal of 3 bases from V and 3 bases from J, the junction contained 4 bases not matched to a gene. This CDR3 contains 15 residues.

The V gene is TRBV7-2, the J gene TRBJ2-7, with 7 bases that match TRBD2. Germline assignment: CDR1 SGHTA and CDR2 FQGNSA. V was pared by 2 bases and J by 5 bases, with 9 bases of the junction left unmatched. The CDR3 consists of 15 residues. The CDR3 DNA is TGTGCCAGCAGCTTATTCAGCGGGAACCTTAACGAGCAGTACTTC. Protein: CASSLFSGNLNEQYF.

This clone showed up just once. CDR3 in amino acids: CSVGIGGDRTEAFF. CDR3 nucleotides: TGCAGCGTTGGTATAGGGGGCGATAGGACTGAAGCTTTCTTT. This rearrangement joins TRBV29-1 to TRBJ1-1; the match to TRBD1 covers 7 bases. V lost 4 bases to trimming and J lost 5 bases; unmatched junction nucleotides: 10. The CDR3 is made up of 14 amino acids. CDR1 and CDR2 (germline): SQVTM, ANQGSEA.

In nucleotides, the CDR3 is TGTGCCAGCAGCTTTGGACAGCTGGCTATGAACACTGAAGCTTTCTTT. As protein: CASSFGQLAMNTEAFF. This chain links TRBV5-4 with TRBJ1-1; D might be TRBD1 (6 bases). CDR1 SGHNT and CDR2 YYREEE come from the germline V gene (reference sequence). The V and J ends lost 2 bases and 0 bases respectively, with 14 bases between them. The CDR3 consists of 16 residues.

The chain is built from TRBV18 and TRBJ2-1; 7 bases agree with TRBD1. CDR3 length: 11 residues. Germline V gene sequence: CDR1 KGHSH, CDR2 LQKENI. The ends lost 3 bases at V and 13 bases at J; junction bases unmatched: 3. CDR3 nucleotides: TGTGCCAGCTCACCTGACAGGGATCAGTTCTTC. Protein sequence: CASSPDRDQFF.

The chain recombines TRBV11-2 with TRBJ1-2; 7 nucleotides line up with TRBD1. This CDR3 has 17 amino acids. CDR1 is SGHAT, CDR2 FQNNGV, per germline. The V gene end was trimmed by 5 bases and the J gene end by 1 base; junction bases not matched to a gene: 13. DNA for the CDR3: TGTGCCAGCAGCAACGTACAACAGGGGCCCCTTAACTATGGCTACACCTTC. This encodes CASSNVQQGPLNYGYTF. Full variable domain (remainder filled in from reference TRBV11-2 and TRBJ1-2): EAGVAQSPRYKIIEKRQSVAFWCNPISGHATLYWYQQILGQGPKLLIQFQNNGVVDDSQLPKDRFSAERLKGVDSTLKIQPAKLEDSAVYLCASSNVQQGPLNYGYTFGSGTRLTVV.